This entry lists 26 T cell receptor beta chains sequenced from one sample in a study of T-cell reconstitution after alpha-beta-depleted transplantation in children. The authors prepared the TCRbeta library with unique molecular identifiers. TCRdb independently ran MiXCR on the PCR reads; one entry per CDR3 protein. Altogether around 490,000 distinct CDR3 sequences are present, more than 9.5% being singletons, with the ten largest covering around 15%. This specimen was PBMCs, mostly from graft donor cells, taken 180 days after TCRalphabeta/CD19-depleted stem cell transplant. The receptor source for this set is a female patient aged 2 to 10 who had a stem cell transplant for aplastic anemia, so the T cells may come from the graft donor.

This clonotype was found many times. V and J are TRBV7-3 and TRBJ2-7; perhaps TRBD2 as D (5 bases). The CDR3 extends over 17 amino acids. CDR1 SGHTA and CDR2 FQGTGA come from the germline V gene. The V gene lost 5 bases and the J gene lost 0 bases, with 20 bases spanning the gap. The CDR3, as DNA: TGTGCCAGCAGCCCACCCCATCTAAATACTAGCTCCTACGAGCAGTACTTC. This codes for CASSPPHLNTSSYEQYF.

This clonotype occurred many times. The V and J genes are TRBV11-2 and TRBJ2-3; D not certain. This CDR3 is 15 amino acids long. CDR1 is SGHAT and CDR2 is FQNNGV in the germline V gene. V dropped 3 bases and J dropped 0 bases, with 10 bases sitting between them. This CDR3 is CASSFSPESTDTQYF. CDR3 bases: TGTGCCAGCAGCTTTTCTCCAGAGAGCACAGATACGCAGTATTTT.

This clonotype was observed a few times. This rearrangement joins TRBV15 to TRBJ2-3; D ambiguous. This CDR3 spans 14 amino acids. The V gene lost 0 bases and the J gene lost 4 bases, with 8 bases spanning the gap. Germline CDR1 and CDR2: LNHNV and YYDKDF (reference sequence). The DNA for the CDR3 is TGTGCCACCAGCAGAGAAATCCTAGCAGATACGCAGTATTTT. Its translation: CATSREILADTQYF.

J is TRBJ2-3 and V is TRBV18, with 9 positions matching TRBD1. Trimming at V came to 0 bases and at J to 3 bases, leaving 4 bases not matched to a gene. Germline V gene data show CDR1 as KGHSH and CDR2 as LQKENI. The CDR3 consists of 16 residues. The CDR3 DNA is TGTGCCAGCTCACCACCTGTTGGACAGGGGACAGATACGCAGTATTTT. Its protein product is CASSPPVGQGTDTQYF.

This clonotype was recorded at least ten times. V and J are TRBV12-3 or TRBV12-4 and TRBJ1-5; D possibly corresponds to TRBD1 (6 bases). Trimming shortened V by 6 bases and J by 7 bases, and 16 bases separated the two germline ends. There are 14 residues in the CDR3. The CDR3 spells CASSSDRGGQPQHF. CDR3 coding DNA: TGTGCCAGCAGCTCAGATAGGGGGGGACAGCCCCAGCATTTT.

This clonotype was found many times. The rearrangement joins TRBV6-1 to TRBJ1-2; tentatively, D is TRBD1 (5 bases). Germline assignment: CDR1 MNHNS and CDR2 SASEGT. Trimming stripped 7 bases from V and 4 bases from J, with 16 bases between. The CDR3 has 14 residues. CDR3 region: CASTQAGHSYGYTF. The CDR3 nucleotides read TGTGCCAGCACCCAAGCGGGGCACAGCTATGGCTACACCTTC.

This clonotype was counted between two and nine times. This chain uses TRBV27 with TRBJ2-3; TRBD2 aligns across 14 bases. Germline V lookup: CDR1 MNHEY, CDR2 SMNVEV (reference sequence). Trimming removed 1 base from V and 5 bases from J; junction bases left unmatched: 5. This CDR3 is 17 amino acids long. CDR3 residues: CASSLWGLAGVVDTQYF. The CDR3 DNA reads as TGTGCCAGCAGTTTATGGGGACTAGCGGGAGTTGTAGATACGCAGTATTTT.

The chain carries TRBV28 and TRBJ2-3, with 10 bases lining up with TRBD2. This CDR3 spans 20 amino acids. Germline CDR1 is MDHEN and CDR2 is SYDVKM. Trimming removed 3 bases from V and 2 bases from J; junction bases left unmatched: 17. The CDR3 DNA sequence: TGTGCCAGCAGTTTTTTGGCGCTAGCGGGAGCTACGGGATACACAGATACGCAGTATTTT. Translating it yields CASSFLALAGATGYTDTQYF.

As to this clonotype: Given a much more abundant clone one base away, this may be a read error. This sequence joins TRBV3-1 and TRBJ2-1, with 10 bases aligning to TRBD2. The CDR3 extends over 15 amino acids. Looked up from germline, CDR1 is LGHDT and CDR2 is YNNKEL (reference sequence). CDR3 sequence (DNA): TGTGCCACCAGCCCAGCGGGAGGGTTACACAATGAGCAGTTCTTC. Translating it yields CATSPAGGLHNEQFF.

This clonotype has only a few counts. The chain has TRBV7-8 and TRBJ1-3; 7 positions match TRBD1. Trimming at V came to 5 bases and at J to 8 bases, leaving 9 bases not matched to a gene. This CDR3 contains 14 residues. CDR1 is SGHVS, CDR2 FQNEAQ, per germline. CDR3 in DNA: TGTGCCAGCAGCAATAGGGACAGCGGGGACACCATATATTTT. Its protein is CASSNRDSGDTIYF.

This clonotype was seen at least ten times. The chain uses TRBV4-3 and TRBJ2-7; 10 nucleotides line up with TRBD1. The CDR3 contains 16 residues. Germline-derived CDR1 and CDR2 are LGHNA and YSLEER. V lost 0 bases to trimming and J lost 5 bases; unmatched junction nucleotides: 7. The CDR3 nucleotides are TGCGCCAGCAGCCAAGACGGAGGGACAGGGGACAACGAGCAGTACTTC. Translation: CASSQDGGTGDNEQYF.

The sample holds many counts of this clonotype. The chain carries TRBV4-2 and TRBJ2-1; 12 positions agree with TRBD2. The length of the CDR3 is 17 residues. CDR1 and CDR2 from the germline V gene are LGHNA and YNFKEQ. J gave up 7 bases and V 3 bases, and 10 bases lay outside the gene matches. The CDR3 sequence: CASSHWTSGDRFNEQFF. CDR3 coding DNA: TGTGCCAGCAGCCATTGGACTAGCGGGGATCGTTTTAATGAGCAGTTCTTC.

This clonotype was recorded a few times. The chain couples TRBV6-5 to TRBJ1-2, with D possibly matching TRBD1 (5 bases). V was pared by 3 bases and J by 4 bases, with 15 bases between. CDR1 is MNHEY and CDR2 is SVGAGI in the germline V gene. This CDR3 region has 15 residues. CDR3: CASSYSPGQGYGYTF. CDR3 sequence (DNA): TGTGCCAGCAGTTATTCCCCCGGTCAGGGCTATGGCTACACCTTC.

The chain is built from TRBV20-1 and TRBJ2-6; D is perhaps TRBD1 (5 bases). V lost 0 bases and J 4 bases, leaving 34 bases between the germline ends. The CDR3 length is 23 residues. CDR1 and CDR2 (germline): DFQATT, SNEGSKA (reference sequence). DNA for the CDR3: TGCAGTGCTAGAGAAATTAGCCAGGGCATAACCTTCTATCCCCGAGAGGGGGCCAACGTCCTGACTTTC. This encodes CSAREISQGITFYPREGANVLTF.

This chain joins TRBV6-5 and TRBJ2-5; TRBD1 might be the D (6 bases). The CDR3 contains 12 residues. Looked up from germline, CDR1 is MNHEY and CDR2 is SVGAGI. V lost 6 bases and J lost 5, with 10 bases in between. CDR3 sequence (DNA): TGTGCCAGCAGACAGGGAAGGGAGACCCAGTACTTC. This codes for CASRQGRETQYF.

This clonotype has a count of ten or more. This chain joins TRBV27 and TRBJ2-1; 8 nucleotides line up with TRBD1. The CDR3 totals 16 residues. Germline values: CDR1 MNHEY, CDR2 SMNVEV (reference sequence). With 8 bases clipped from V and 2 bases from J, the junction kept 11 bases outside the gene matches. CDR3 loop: CASRRGLGLAYNEQFF. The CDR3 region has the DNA TGTGCCAGCCGCAGGGGGCTGGGGCTAGCCTACAATGAGCAGTTCTTC.

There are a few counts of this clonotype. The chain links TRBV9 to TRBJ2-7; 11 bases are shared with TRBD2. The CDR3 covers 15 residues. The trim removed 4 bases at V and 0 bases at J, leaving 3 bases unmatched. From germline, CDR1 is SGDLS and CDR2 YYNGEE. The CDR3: CASSLGLAASYEQYF. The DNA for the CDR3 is TGTGCCAGCAGCCTGGGACTAGCGGCCTCCTACGAGCAGTACTTC.

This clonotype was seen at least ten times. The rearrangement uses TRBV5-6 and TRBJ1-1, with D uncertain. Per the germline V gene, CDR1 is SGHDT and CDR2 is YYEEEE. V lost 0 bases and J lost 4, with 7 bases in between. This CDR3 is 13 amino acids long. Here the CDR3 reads CASSLGGVTEAFF. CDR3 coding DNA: TGTGCCAGCAGCTTGGGGGGAGTCACTGAAGCTTTCTTT.

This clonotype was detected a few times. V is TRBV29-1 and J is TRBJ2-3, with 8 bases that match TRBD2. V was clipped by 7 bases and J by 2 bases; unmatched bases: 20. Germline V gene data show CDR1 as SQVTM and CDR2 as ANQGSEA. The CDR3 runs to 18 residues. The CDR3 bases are TGCAGCGCCCTCCTTCCCCTACTAGCGGATCCTTTCACAGATACGCAGTATTTT. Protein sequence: CSALLPLLADPFTDTQYF.

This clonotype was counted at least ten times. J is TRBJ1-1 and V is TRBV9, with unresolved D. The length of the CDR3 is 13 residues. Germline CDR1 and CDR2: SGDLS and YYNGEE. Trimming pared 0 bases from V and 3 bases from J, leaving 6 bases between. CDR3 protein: CASSVVSDTEAFF. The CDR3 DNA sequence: TGTGCCAGCAGCGTAGTCTCGGACACTGAAGCTTTCTTT.

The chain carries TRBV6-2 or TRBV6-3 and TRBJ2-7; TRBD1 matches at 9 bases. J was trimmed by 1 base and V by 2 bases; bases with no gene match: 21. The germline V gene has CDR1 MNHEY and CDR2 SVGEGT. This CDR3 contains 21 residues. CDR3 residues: CASSYLQRTGASSETSYEQYF. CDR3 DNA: TGTGCCAGCAGTTACCTACAACGGACAGGGGCCTCCTCGGAGACATCCTACGAGCAGTACTTC.

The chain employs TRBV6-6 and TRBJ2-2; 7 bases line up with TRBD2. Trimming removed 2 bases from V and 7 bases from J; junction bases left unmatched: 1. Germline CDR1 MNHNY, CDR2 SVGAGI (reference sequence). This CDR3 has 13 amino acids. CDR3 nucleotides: TGTGCCAGCAGTTACAGGGAGGGCGGGGAGCTGTTTTTT. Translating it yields CASSYREGGELFF.

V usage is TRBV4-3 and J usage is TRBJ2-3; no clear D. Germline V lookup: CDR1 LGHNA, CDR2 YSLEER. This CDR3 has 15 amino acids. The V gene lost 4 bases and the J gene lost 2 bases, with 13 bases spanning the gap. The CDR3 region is CASSRKGSNTDTQYF. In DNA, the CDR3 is TGCGCCAGCAGCCGAAAGGGATCAAACACAGATACGCAGTATTTT.

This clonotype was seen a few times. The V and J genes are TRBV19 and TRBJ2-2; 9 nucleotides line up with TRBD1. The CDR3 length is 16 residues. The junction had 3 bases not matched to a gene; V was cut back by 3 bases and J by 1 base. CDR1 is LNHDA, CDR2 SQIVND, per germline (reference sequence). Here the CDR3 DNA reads TGTGCCAGTAGTATCCCGGGACAGGGGAACACCGGGGAGCTGTTTTTT. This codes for CASSIPGQGNTGELFF.

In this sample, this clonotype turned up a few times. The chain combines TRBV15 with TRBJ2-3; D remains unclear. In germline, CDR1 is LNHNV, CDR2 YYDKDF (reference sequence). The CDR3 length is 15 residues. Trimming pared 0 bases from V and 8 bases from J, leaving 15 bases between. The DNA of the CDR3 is TGTGCCACCAGCAGAGATGCAGCCTACCGTGGTACGCAGTATTTT. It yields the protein CATSRDAAYRGTQYF.

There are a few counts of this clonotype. CDR3 residues: CASSILAGPWNEQFF. The CDR3 DNA sequence: TGTGCCAGCAGCATACTAGCGGGACCTTGGAATGAGCAGTTCTTC. The chain is built from TRBV6-2 or TRBV6-3 and TRBJ2-1, with 10 bases lining up with TRBD2. This CDR3 is 15 amino acids long. CDR1 and CDR2 (germline): MNHEY, SVGEGT. V was clipped by 6 bases and J by 7 bases; unmatched bases: 9.